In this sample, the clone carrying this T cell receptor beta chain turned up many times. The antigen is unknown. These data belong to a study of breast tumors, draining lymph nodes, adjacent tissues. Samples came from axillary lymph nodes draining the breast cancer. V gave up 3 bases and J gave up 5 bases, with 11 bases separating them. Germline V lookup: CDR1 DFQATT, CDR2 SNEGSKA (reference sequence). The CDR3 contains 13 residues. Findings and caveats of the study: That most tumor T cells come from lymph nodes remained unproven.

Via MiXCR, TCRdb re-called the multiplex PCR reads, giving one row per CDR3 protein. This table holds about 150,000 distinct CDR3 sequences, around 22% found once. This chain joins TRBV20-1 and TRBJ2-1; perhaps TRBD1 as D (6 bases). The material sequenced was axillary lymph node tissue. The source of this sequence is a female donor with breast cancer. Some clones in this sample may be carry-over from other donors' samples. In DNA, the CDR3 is TGCAGTGCTAGGGCGACAGGTGACAATGAGCAGTTCTTC. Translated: CSARATGDNEQFF.